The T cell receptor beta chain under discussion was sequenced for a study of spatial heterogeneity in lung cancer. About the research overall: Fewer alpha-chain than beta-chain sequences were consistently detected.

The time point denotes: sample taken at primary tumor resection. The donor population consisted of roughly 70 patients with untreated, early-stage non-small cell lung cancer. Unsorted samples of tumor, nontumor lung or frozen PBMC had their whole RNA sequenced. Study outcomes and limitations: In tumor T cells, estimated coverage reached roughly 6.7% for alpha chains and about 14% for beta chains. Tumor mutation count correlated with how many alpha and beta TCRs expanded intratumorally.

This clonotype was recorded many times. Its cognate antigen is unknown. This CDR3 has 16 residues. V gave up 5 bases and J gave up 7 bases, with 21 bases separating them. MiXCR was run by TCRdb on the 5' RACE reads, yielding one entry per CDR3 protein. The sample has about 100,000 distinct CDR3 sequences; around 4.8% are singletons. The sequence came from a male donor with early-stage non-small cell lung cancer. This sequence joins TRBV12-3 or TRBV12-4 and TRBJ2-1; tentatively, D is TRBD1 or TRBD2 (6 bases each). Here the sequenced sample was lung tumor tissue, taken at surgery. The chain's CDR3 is CASSPRWGAIGNEQFF. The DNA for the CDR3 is TGTGCCAGCAGTCCCAGGTGGGGGGCGATCGGAAATGAGCAGTTCTTC.